The 32 T cell receptor beta chains presented below share a single source sample, sequenced in a study of blood T cell repertoires in COVID-19. Profiled with immunoSEQ multiplex PCR; TCRdb holds only in-frame clones, not every one. The data hold about 87,000 clones, with roughly 87% observed a single time. Sequencing was carried out using peripheral blood. The source of these receptors is a man younger than 35 with COVID-19, enrolled during active disease.

The chain recombines TRBV5-6 with TRBJ2-7; no definite D call. CDR3 length: 12 amino acids. The ends were cut back, 0 bases at V and 7 bases at J, with 8 bases in the middle. CDR1 and CDR2 from the germline V gene are SGHDT and YYEEEE. The CDR3 DNA is TGTGCCAGCAGCTTGGCCACCGGGGAGCAGTACTTC. It translates to CASSLATGEQYF. The entire variable domain, with the rest obtained from reference TRBV5-6 and TRBJ2-7, is as follows: DAGVTQSPTHLIKTRGQQVTLRCSPKSGHDTVSWYQQALGQGPQFIFQYYEEEERQRGNFPDRFSGHQFPNYSSELNVNALLLGDSALYLCASSLATGEQYFGPGTRLTVT.

J is TRBJ2-1 and V is TRBV28; D may be TRBD2 (6 bases). Germline-derived CDR1 and CDR2 are MDHEN and SYDVKM. CDR3 length equals 14 residues. Trimming pared 3 bases from V and 2 bases from J, leaving 8 bases between. CDR3 coding DNA: TGTGCCAGCAGTTTTGGCGGGACCTACAATGAGCAGTTCTTC. Its translation is CASSFGGTYNEQFF. Using reference TRBV28 and TRBJ2-1 for the parts outside the CDR3, the full variable domain is DVKVTQSSRYLVKRTGEKVFLECVQDMDHENMFWYRQDPGLGLRLIYFSYDVKMKEKGDIPEGYSVSREKKERFSLILESASTNQTSMYLCASSFGGTYNEQFFGPGTRLTVL.

J is TRBJ2-7 and V is TRBV7-3; a weak D match, TRBD1 (6 bases). Trimming cost V 0 bases and J 6 bases, with 9 bases left between them. CDR3 length: 13 amino acids. Germline-derived CDR1 and CDR2 are SGHTA and FQGTGA. The CDR3 DNA follows: TGTGCCAGCAGCTTAACTCTAGGGGGCGAGCAGTACTTC. Protein product: CASSLTLGGEQYF.

J is TRBJ1-6 and V is TRBV27; 8 positions match TRBD1. Germline lookup yields CDR1 MNHEY and CDR2 SMNVEV (reference sequence). Trimming at V came to 6 bases and at J to 2 bases, leaving 3 bases not matched to a gene. The length of the CDR3 is 15 residues. For the CDR3, the DNA is TGTGCCAGCAGCGACAGGGGCACCTATAATTCACCCCTCCACTTT. This encodes CASSDRGTYNSPLHF.

The V and J genes are TRBV3-1 (or the pseudogene TRBV3-2) and TRBJ2-7, with 9 positions matching TRBD2. The CDR3 loop spans 16 amino acids. The germline V gene has CDR1 LGHDT and CDR2 YNNKEL (reference sequence). Losses at the gene ends were 3 bases for V and 5 bases for J; bases not matched to a gene: 11. CDR3: CASSHHIAGDRNEQYF. In nucleotides, the CDR3 is TGTGCCAGCAGCCACCATATAGCGGGAGATAGGAACGAGCAGTACTTC.

This chain connects TRBV6-2 or TRBV6-3 to TRBJ2-3; 9 nucleotides line up with TRBD2. Germline V gene lookup returns CDR1 MNHEY and CDR2 SVGEGT. This CDR3 has 15 amino acids. V was clipped by 5 bases and J by 2 bases; unmatched bases: 5. As DNA, the CDR3 is TGTGCCAGCAGTCCCGGGACTAGCCTCACAGATACGCAGTATTTT. Protein: CASSPGTSLTDTQYF.

The V and J genes are TRBV11-1 and TRBJ2-1; D call uncertain. The CDR3 has 13 amino acids. Looked up from germline, CDR1 is SGHAT and CDR2 is FQDESV (reference sequence). Trimming stripped 3 bases from V and 4 bases from J, with 7 bases between. The CDR3 coding sequence is TGTGCCAGCAGCTTTGACGGGTACAATGAGCAGTTCTTC. It codes for CASSFDGYNEQFF.

The gene calls are TRBV9 and TRBJ2-2; D not certain. CDR3 length equals 19 residues. Trimming removed 2 bases at V and 1 base at J, with 21 bases between. The germline CDR1 and CDR2 sequences are SGDLS and YYNGEE. The chain's CDR3 is CASSVRAVPSPQNTGELFF. CDR3 sequence (DNA): TGTGCCAGCAGCGTCCGTGCGGTTCCAAGTCCTCAGAACACCGGGGAGCTGTTTTTT.

The rearrangement uses TRBV29-1 and TRBJ2-3; 7 bases line up with TRBD1. In germline, CDR1 is SQVTM, CDR2 ANQGSEA. This CDR3 region has 13 residues. With 1 base clipped from V and 3 bases from J, the junction kept 1 base outside the gene matches. The CDR3 here is CSVEAGGTDTQYF. CDR3 coding DNA: TGCAGCGTTGAAGCAGGGGGTACAGATACGCAGTATTTT.

V is TRBV7-2 and J is TRBJ1-1; TRBD1 agrees at 7 bases. The V and J ends lost 7 bases and 1 base, in that order; junction bases with no gene match: 9. The CDR3 covers 15 residues. CDR1 SGHTA and CDR2 FQGNSA come from the germline V gene. The CDR3 region has the DNA TGTGCCAGCAACCACAACAGGGGAGAGAACACTGAAGCTTTCTTT. Translated: CASNHNRGENTEAFF.

The chain joins TRBV11-3 to TRBJ2-5; TRBD1 matches at 9 bases. CDR3 length: 15 residues. Germline-derived CDR1 and CDR2 are SGHNT and YENEEA. Trimming took 1 base from V and 5 from J; bases not matched to a gene: 5. Here the CDR3 reads CASSLGDRATETQYF. As DNA, the CDR3 is TGTGCCAGCAGCTTAGGGGACAGGGCTACGGAGACCCAGTACTTC.

The chain carries TRBV20-1 and TRBJ2-7; TRBD2 might be the D (7 bases). The CDR3 consists of 15 residues. Trimming cost V 3 bases and J 3 bases, with 18 bases left between them. The germline V gene has CDR1 DFQATT and CDR2 SNEGSKA (reference sequence). The CDR3 region is CSASSLRGAVYEQYF. The CDR3 DNA sequence: TGCAGTGCTAGTAGTCTCCGGGGGGCGGTCTACGAGCAGTACTTC.

The rearrangement links TRBV7-8 to TRBJ2-7; no definite D call. The CDR3 runs 14 residues. Trimming stripped 2 bases from V and 2 bases from J, with 10 bases between. The germline gives CDR1 SGHVS, CDR2 FQNEAQ. DNA for the CDR3: TGTGCCAGCAGCTTAAGCCCGGGTACCTACGAGCAGTACTTC. It specifies CASSLSPGTYEQYF.

CDR3 sequence (DNA): TGTGCCAGCAGCGTAAATAGGGACAGGGGGCACTCACCCCTCCACTTT. Translated, it gives CASSVNRDRGHSPLHF. V is TRBV9 and J is TRBJ1-6, with TRBD1 matching 12 bases. With V trimmed by 1 base and J by 10 bases, 6 bases remained unmatched. Germline loops: CDR1 SGDLS, CDR2 YYNGEE. This CDR3 is 16 amino acids long. The variable domain in full, with the rest retrieved from reference TRBV9 and TRBJ1-6, is DSGVTQTPKHLITATGQRVTLRCSPRSGDLSVYWYQQSLDQGLQFLIQYYNGEERAKGNILERFSAQQFPDLHSELNLSSLELGDSALYFCASSVNRDRGHSPLHFGNGTRLTVT.

V and J are TRBV4-3 and TRBJ2-7; D is possibly TRBD2 (6 bases). V was trimmed by 0 bases and J by 3 bases, leaving 15 bases between them. The germline V gene has CDR1 LGHNA and CDR2 YSLEER. The CDR3 runs 16 residues. The CDR3 DNA sequence: TGCGCCAGCAGCCAAGATATCCCGCCCGGGAGCTACGAGCAGTACTTC. Translating gives CASSQDIPPGSYEQYF.

This rearrangement joins TRBV6-2 or TRBV6-3 to TRBJ2-1; 14 nucleotides match TRBD2. Germline trimming cut 6 bases from V and 8 bases from J; bases unmatched to any gene: 6. The CDR3 has 15 amino acids. Germline values: CDR1 MNHEY, CDR2 SVGEGT. The CDR3, as DNA: TGTGCCAGCAGCCCGGGACTAGCGGGAGTCTATGAGCAGTTCTTC. This encodes CASSPGLAGVYEQFF.

The J gene is TRBJ2-5, the V gene TRBV4-3; maybe TRBD2 (5 bases). Germline CDR1 and CDR2: LGHNA and YSLEER. The V gene lost 1 base and the J gene lost 0 bases, with 9 bases spanning the gap. This CDR3 contains 15 residues. DNA of the CDR3: TGCGCCAGCAGCCAAGTCATTAGCGACCAAGAGACCCAGTACTTC. This sequence encodes CASSQVISDQETQYF.

This clone was detected only once. The chain links TRBV14 to TRBJ2-3; no reliable D call. Germline V gene data show CDR1 as SGHDN and CDR2 as FVKESK. The CDR3 is 15 amino acids. V was shortened by 5 bases and J by 2 bases, with 14 bases between the two germline ends. CDR3 bases: TGTGCCAGCAGCATAAGCGAATCCTACACAGATACGCAGTATTTT. Residues: CASSISESYTDTQYF. The variable domain in full, with the rest retrieved from reference TRBV14 and TRBJ2-3, is EAGVTQFPSHSVIEKGQTVTLRCDPISGHDNLYWYRRVMGKEIKFLLHFVKESKQDESGMPNNRFLAERTGGTYSTLKVQPAELEDSGVYFCASSISESYTDTQYFGPGTRLTVL.

This chain uses TRBV6-5 with TRBJ1-6; 7 nucleotides match TRBD1. V gave up 5 bases and J gave up 9 bases; unmatched junction bases: 7. CDR1 and CDR2 (germline): MNHEY, SVGAGI. The CDR3 is 14 residues long. The CDR3: CASSIQGLTSPLHF. The DNA of the CDR3 is TGTGCCAGCAGTATACAGGGGCTAACTTCACCCCTCCACTTT.

This clone was counted once. V and J are TRBV7-8 and TRBJ2-7; the match to TRBD2 covers 7 bases. The length of the CDR3 is 16 residues. Per germline, CDR1 SGHVS and CDR2 FQNEAQ. V lost 4 bases and J lost 0; bases outside the gene matches: 9. The CDR3, as DNA: TGTGCCAGCAGCTCTACTCCAGCGGGGAACTCCTACGAGCAGTACTTC. Amino acids: CASSSTPAGNSYEQYF.

This sequence joins TRBV12-3 or TRBV12-4 and TRBJ1-5; no definite D call. The CDR3 covers 13 residues. V was trimmed by 2 bases and J by 8 bases, leaving 10 bases between them. This chain's CDR3 is CASSLSGGEPQHF. The CDR3 DNA reads as TGTGCCAGCAGTTTATCGGGAGGCGAGCCCCAGCATTTT.

This chain connects TRBV5-6 to TRBJ1-2; 8 bases fit TRBD1. Germline-derived CDR1 and CDR2 are SGHDT and YYEEEE. The CDR3 extends over 15 amino acids. Losses at the gene ends were 4 bases for V and 3 bases for J; bases not matched to a gene: 8. The CDR3 bases are TGTGCCAGCAGCCCCGCGACAGGGGACTACTATGGCTACACCTTC. Translated: CASSPATGDYYGYTF.

The chain employs TRBV4-1 and TRBJ1-1; D not resolved. CDR3 length: 15 amino acids. Between the trimmed V and J ends, which lost 0 bases and 0 bases, there was a span of 8 bases. Looked up from germline, CDR1 is MGHRA and CDR2 is YSYEKL. The CDR3 spells CASSQEAGVNTEAFF. In DNA, the CDR3 is TGCGCCAGCAGCCAAGAGGCAGGCGTGAACACTGAAGCTTTCTTT.

The chain employs TRBV4-3 and TRBJ2-2; 9 positions agree with TRBD2. The CDR3 sequence is 17 residues long. The germline CDR1 and CDR2 sequences are LGHNA and YSLEER. V trimming: 4 bases; J trimming: 1 base; junction bases outside the gene matches: 7. The CDR3 coding sequence is TGCGCCAGCAGCCGAGGCGCAGCGGGAGGGAACACCGGGGAGCTGTTTTTT. Translated, it gives CASSRGAAGGNTGELFF.

The CDR3 loop reads CASSSVLINTEAFF. The CDR3 region has the DNA TGTGCCAGCAGTTCCGTACTCATTAACACTGAAGCTTTCTTT. The rearrangement uses TRBV6-2 or TRBV6-3 and TRBJ1-1; D is uncertain. CDR1 is MNHEY and CDR2 is SVGEGT in the germline V gene. The germline V and J ends were trimmed by 4 bases and 2 bases, with 11 bases remaining between them. The CDR3 is 14 residues long.

The rearrangement links TRBV6-6 to TRBJ2-6, with 7 bases aligning to TRBD2. CDR1 and CDR2 (germline): MNHNY, SVGAGI (reference sequence). The V and J ends lost 2 bases and 2 bases, in that order; junction bases with no gene match: 0. The CDR3 contains 15 residues. CDR3 sequence reads: CASSYGGAGANVLTF. CDR3 DNA: TGTGCCAGCAGTTACGGGGGGGCTGGGGCCAACGTCCTGACTTTC.

Remarks on this clone: Other DNA sequences in the sample encode the same CDR3. The rearrangement links TRBV5-1 to TRBJ2-7; 7 nucleotides match TRBD1. Looked up from germline, CDR1 is SGHRS and CDR2 is YFSETQ. Germline trimming cut 4 bases from V and 0 bases from J; bases unmatched to any gene: 1. This CDR3 has 13 residues. The CDR3 loop reads CASSPGGSYEQYF. CDR3 nucleotides: TGCGCCAGCAGCCCAGGGGGCTCCTACGAGCAGTACTTC. Drawing the rest from reference TRBV5-1 and TRBJ2-7, the complete variable domain is KAGVTQTPRYLIKTRGQQVTLSCSPISGHRSVSWYQQTPGQGLQFLFEYFSETQRNKGNFPGRFSGRQFSNSRSEMNVSTLELGDSALYLCASSPGGSYEQYFGPGTRLTVT.

V is TRBV4-3 and J is TRBJ2-3; the match to TRBD2 covers 7 bases. V shed 5 bases and J 0 bases; nucleotides not matched to a gene: 11. Germline assignment: CDR1 LGHNA and CDR2 YSLEER. The CDR3 extends over 17 amino acids. CDR3 loop: CASSERLGGGSTDTQYF. DNA for the CDR3: TGCGCCAGCAGCGAAAGACTGGGCGGGGGTAGCACAGATACGCAGTATTTT.

V and J are TRBV6-2 or TRBV6-3 and TRBJ1-1; 10 nucleotides line up with TRBD1. J gave up 5 bases and V 5 bases, and 8 bases lay outside the gene matches. The CDR3 has 15 amino acids. Germline values: CDR1 MNHEY, CDR2 SVGEGT. DNA of the CDR3: TGTGCCAGCAGTCAACGACAGGGGGCAGATACTGAAGCTTTCTTT. This gives the protein CASSQRQGADTEAFF.

The gene calls are TRBV7-9 and TRBJ1-2, with D perhaps TRBD1 (5 bases). Trimming took 2 bases from V and 8 from J, leaving 12 bases between them. Germline V gene data show CDR1 as SEHNR and CDR2 as FQNEAQ (reference sequence). This CDR3 is 13 amino acids long. The CDR3 region is CASSLYAQGGYTF. In DNA, the CDR3 is TGTGCCAGCAGCTTATACGCCCAGGGAGGCTACACCTTC.

The J gene is TRBJ1-5, the V gene TRBV6-5; possible D gene TRBD1, 5 bases. With 6 bases removed from V and 1 base from J, the gap between germline ends came to 13 bases. The germline CDR1 and CDR2 sequences are MNHEY and SVGAGI. The CDR3 runs to 15 residues. As DNA, the CDR3 is TGTGCCAGCAGGTTGGGGGGGACGAGCAATCAGCCCCAGCATTTT. Translating gives CASRLGGTSNQPQHF.

V is TRBV28 and J is TRBJ1-6, with D possibly TRBD1 on 6 matching bases. Germline CDR1 is MDHEN and CDR2 is SYDVKM. Trimming left V 9 bases short and J 8 bases short, with 17 bases between. The CDR3 runs to 14 residues. The CDR3 DNA is TGTGCCAGTACATTACAGGGTGCGCATTCACCCCTCCACTTT. Translation: CASTLQGAHSPLHF.